Sequencing of this T cell receptor (beta chain) was carried out in a study of blood T cell repertoires in COVID-19. About the research overall: The study drew acute and convalescent COVID-19 samples from the United States, Italy and Spain.

The junction had 8 bases not matched to a gene; V was cut back by 2 bases and J by 1 base. The CDR3 runs 17 residues. The germline CDR1 and CDR2 sequences are SGHTS and YDEGEE. Authors' methods: Quantification of nucleated cells was approximated via reference gene primer amplification. The data were produced by immunoSEQ multiplex PCR, yet TCRdb's version contains in-frame clones alone and is incomplete. The D gene and trimming were derived from the DNA, and the V and J assignments and clone size from that table. The top ten clones hold 10% to 13% of a sample with 200,000 to 250,000 clones, about 90% of them seen once.

The receptor comes from a young man who had recovered from COVID-19. This chain uses TRBV5-8 with TRBJ2-2; 7 bases match TRBD2. The sample consisted of PBMCs or T cells enriched from blood (not recorded which). CDR3 sequence (DNA): TGTGCCAGCAGCTTTGGCGGGAGTGTAAGGAACACCGGGGAGCTGTTTTTT. As protein: CASSFGGSVRNTGELFF.